The clone carrying this T cell receptor beta chain has only a few counts. This record comes from a study of blood T cell repertoires in COVID-19. Authors' methods: Researchers report that nucleated cell counts were estimated from reference gene primer amplification. Sequencing used immunoSEQ multiplex PCR; TCRdb keeps in-frame clones, though not all of them. That table supplies the V and J calls and clone size; D and trimming were determined from the DNA. The sample yields 150,000 to 200,000 clones, 80% to 85% seen once. Material: peripheral blood. This TCR came from a human donor with acute or convalescent COVID-19. The donor label of this sample is uncertain.

This chain's CDR3 is CASSPSASSLGEQYF. CDR3 in DNA: TGTGCCAGCAGCCCCTCCGCTAGCAGTCTCGGGGAGCAGTACTTC. V and J are TRBV2 and TRBJ2-7, with D possibly being TRBD2 (5 bases). Between the trimmed V and J ends, which lost 6 bases and 7 bases, there was a span of 22 bases. From germline, CDR1 is SNHLY and CDR2 FYNNEI. The CDR3 loop spans 15 amino acids.